This T cell receptor (beta chain) was found in a study of T cells after yellow fever vaccination. CDR1 and CDR2 (germline): MDHEN, SYDVKM. V gave up 3 bases and J gave up 12 bases, with 14 bases separating them. This CDR3 has 12 residues. TCRdb fed the 5' RACE reads into MiXCR, producing one record per CDR3 protein. The repertoire holds some 110,000 distinct CDR3 sequences, with 5.5% to 8% as singletons. The sample was CD4+ T cells sorted from PBMCs, taken approximately 40 days after the first yellow fever vaccination. The origin of this receptor is a man in his late teens or twenties who received the YFV17D yellow fever vaccine. The V call is TRBV28, the J call TRBJ1-2; D is unclear. This CDR3 is CASSFLRVLHTF. The CDR3 DNA reads as TGTGCCAGCAGTTTCCTCCGGGTCCTCCACACCTTC.